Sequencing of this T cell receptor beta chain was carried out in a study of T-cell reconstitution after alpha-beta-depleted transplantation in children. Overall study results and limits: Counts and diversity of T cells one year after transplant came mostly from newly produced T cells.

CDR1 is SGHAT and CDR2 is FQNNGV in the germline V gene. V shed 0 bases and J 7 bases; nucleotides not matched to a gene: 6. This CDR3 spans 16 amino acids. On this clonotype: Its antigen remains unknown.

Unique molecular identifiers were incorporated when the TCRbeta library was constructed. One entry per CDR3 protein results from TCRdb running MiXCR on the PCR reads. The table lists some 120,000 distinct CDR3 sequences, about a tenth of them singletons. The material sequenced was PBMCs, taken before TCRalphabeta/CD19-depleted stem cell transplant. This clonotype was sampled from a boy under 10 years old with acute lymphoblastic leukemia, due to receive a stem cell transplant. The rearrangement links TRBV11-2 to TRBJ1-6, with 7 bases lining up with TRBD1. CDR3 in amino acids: CASSLDSDRPNSPLHF. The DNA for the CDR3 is TGTGCCAGCAGCTTAGATTCGGACAGGCCCAATTCACCCCTCCACTTT. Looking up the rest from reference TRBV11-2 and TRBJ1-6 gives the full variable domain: EAGVAQSPRYKIIEKRQSVAFWCNPISGHATLYWYQQILGQGPKLLIQFQNNGVVDDSQLPKDRFSAERLKGVDSTLKIQPAKLEDSAVYLCASSLDSDRPNSPLHFGNGTRLTVT.